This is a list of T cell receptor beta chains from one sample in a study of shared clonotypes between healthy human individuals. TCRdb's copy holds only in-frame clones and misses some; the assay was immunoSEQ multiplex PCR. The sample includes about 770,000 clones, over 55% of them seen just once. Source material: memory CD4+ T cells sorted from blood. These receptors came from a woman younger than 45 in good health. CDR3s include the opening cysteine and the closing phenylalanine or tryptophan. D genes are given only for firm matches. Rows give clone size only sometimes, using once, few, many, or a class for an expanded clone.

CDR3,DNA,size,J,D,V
CASSVNVGANEKLFF,TGTGCCAGCAGTGTCAACGTCGGGGCTAATGAAAAACTGTTTTTT,-,TRBJ1-4,-,TRBV6-1
CASSSRRASYNEQFF,TGTGCCAGCAGCTCCCGGCGGGCGTCCTACAATGAGCAGTTCTTC,-,TRBJ2-1,-,TRBV11-3
CASSSQTESYEQYF,TGCGCCAGCAGCTCTCAGACAGAGTCCTACGAGCAGTACTTC,-,TRBJ2-7,-,TRBV5-1
CASSPPGGQGVQYF,TGTGCCAGCTCACCACCTGGAGGCCAGGGGGTCCAGTACTTC,-,TRBJ2-5,TRBD1,TRBV18
CASSPLPGADTQYF,TGTGCCAGCAGCCCCCTCCCGGGGGCAGATACGCAGTATTTT,-,TRBJ2-3,-,TRBV7-2
CASSLTGEWETQYF,TGTGCCAGCAGCTTGACAGGGGAATGGGAGACCCAGTACTTC,many,TRBJ2-5,TRBD1,TRBV5-4
CASSLATDFEAFF,TGTGCCAGCAGCTTAGCCACGGACTTCGAAGCTTTCTTT,-,TRBJ1-1,-,TRBV11-1
CASTLGAELNQPQHF,TGTGCCAGCACCTTGGGGGCTGAACTAAATCAGCCCCAGCATTTT,-,TRBJ1-5,-,TRBV28
CASSSLLGRGSYEQYF,TGTGCCAGCAGTTCCCTCCTGGGCCGGGGATCCTACGAGCAGTACTTC,many,TRBJ2-7,-,TRBV6-5
CSARVTYEQYF,TGCAGTGCTAGGGTTACCTACGAGCAGTACTTC,-,TRBJ2-7,-,TRBV20-1
CASSQEGSGARTDTQYF,TGTGCCAGCAGCCAAGAGGGGTCCGGGGCTCGCACAGATACGCAGTATTTT,-,TRBJ2-3,-,TRBV4-2
CASSIAGNYGYTF,TGTGCCAGTAGTATAGCGGGGAACTATGGCTACACCTTC,-,TRBJ1-2,-,TRBV19
CASSPKTSGGAGEQFF,TGCGCCAGCAGCCCCAAAACTAGCGGCGGAGCGGGCGAGCAGTTCTTC,once,TRBJ2-1,TRBD2,TRBV5-1
CASSLRIRANYGYTF,TGTGCCAGCAGTTTAAGAATAAGAGCTAACTATGGCTACACCTTC,-,TRBJ1-2,-,TRBV28
CASRAGLAVGNEQFF,TGTGCCAGCAGGGCGGGACTAGCGGTAGGGAATGAGCAGTTCTTC,-,TRBJ2-1,TRBD2,TRBV2
CASEDSGRWDTQYF,TGTGCCAGTGAAGATAGCGGGAGATGGGATACGCAGTATTTT,-,TRBJ2-3,TRBD2,TRBV4-2
CASTQRDRVGEQFF,TGTGCCAGCACTCAGCGGGATCGGGTTGGTGAGCAGTTCTTC,few,TRBJ2-1,TRBD2,TRBV28
CASSLLGGSGSTDTQYF,TGTGCCAGCAGCTTATTGGGCGGGTCGGGTAGCACAGATACGCAGTATTTT,-,TRBJ2-3,-,TRBV7-8
CASSYSSGEGYGYTF,TGTGCCAGCAGTTACTCATCAGGGGAAGGCTATGGCTACACCTTC,few,TRBJ1-2,-,TRBV6-6
CASSLLAVGTDTQYF,TGTGCCAGCAGCTTGCTAGCGGTAGGGACAGATACGCAGTATTTT,once,TRBJ2-3,TRBD2,TRBV5-4
CASSLGGSGQETQYF,TGCGCCAGCAGCTTGGGGGGTAGCGGTCAAGAGACCCAGTACTTC,-,TRBJ2-5,-,TRBV5-1
CASSLLTRPYSNQPQHF,TGTGCCAGCAGTCTACTAACCCGCCCGTATAGCAATCAGCCCCAGCATTTT,-,TRBJ1-5,-,TRBV28
CASRPAGWGETQYF,TGTGCCAGTAGGCCAGCGGGATGGGGAGAGACCCAGTACTTC,few,TRBJ2-5,TRBD2,TRBV19
CASSLSRQSLAGTNEKLFF,TGCGCCAGCAGCTTGTCGAGACAGTCCTTAGCTGGCACTAATGAAAAACTGTTTTTT,-,TRBJ1-4,-,TRBV5-1
CSVDKGGGYTF,TGCAGCGTTGACAAGGGTGGTGGCTACACCTTC,-,TRBJ1-2,-,TRBV29-1
CASSNGPYEQYF,TGTGCCAGCAGCAACGGACCTTACGAGCAGTACTTC,-,TRBJ2-7,-,TRBV7-9
CASSRARDSGELFF,TGTGCCAGCAGCCGAGCCCGTGATTCCGGGGAGCTGTTTTTT,-,TRBJ2-2,-,TRBV11-2
CASSHLTSGSYEQYF,TGTGCCAGCAGCCACTTGACTAGCGGGAGCTACGAGCAGTACTTC,-,TRBJ2-7,TRBD2,TRBV16
CASSLGLAGARYNEQFF,TGTGCCAGCAGTTTGGGGTTAGCGGGAGCTCGGTACAATGAGCAGTTCTTC,-,TRBJ2-1,TRBD2,TRBV28
CATRAQQDSNQPQHF,TGTGCCACCAGGGCCCAGCAAGATAGCAATCAGCCCCAGCATTTT,few,TRBJ1-5,-,TRBV19
CSVDSASGARSNQYF,TGCAGCGTTGATTCGGCTAGCGGGGCCCGGAGTAACCAGTACTTC,few,TRBJ2-5,TRBD2,TRBV29-1
CASHHRRYEQFF,TGTGCCAGTCACCATCGACGATATGAGCAGTTCTTC,-,TRBJ2-1,-,TRBV18
CASTQGYSGRSDYNEQFF,TGTGCCAGCACCCAGGGGTATAGCGGGAGGTCAGACTACAATGAGCAGTTCTTC,-,TRBJ2-1,TRBD2,TRBV27
CASSRTLAEETQYF,TGTGCCAGCAGCCGGACCTTAGCGGAAGAGACCCAGTACTTC,-,TRBJ2-5,-,TRBV9
CASGEYNEQFF,TGTGCTAGTGGCGAATACAATGAGCAGTTCTTC,few,TRBJ2-1,-,TRBV6-5
CASSGTSGYNEQFF,TGCGCCAGCAGCGGGACTAGCGGCTACAATGAGCAGTTCTTC,once,TRBJ2-1,TRBD2,TRBV10-1
CASSLDRRSEAFF,TGTGCCAGCAGCTTGGACCGCCGGTCTGAAGCTTTCTTT,-,TRBJ1-1,-,TRBV5-4
CASSRGQGEKLFF,TGTGCCAGCAGCAGGGGACAGGGCGAAAAACTGTTTTTT,-,TRBJ1-4,TRBD1,TRBV7-7
CASSYMPGNTEAFF,TGTGCCAGCAGTTACATGCCGGGGAACACTGAAGCTTTCTTT,-,TRBJ1-1,-,TRBV6-5
CASSLMADSYEQYF,TGTGCCAGCAGCTTAATGGCGGACTCCTACGAGCAGTACTTC,-,TRBJ2-7,-,TRBV7-3
CASGLLIADSYNEQFF,TGTGCTAGTGGTTTGTTAATAGCGGACTCCTACAATGAGCAGTTCTTC,once,TRBJ2-1,-,TRBV12-5
CASSLTSSGNTIYF,TGCGCCAGCAGCTTAACATCTTCCGGAAACACCATATATTTT,-,TRBJ1-3,-,TRBV5-1
CASREGQGIIAEAFF,TGTGCCAGCAGGGAGGGACAGGGGATAATTGCTGAAGCTTTCTTT,-,TRBJ1-1,TRBD1,TRBV2
CASTRTSGYTDTQYF,TGTGCCAGTACACGGACTAGCGGCTACACAGATACGCAGTATTTT,-,TRBJ2-3,TRBD2,TRBV19
CASSLGQGIPPQHF,TGTGCCAGCAGCTTAGGGCAGGGAATTCCGCCCCAGCATTTT,-,TRBJ1-5,-,TRBV7-6
CASSTPGQLNTEAFF,TGTGCCAGCAGTACACCGGGACAACTGAACACTGAAGCTTTCTTT,-,TRBJ1-1,-,TRBV28
CASSPGGLSYNEQFF,TGTGCCAGCAGCCCCGGGGGTCTTTCCTACAATGAGCAGTTCTTC,-,TRBJ2-1,-,TRBV7-3
CASIDRRRPYEQYF,TGTGCCAGTATCGACAGGAGGCGACCCTACGAGCAGTACTTC,-,TRBJ2-7,-,TRBV19
CASSFPLAGGSYNEQFF,TGCGCCAGCAGCTTTCCTCTAGCGGGAGGATCCTACAATGAGCAGTTCTTC,once,TRBJ2-1,TRBD2,TRBV5-1
CASSFPPGQGTYGYTF,TGTGCCAGCAGTTTCCCTCCTGGACAGGGGACCTATGGCTACACCTTC,-,TRBJ1-2,TRBD1,TRBV28
CASSLSRDTQYF,TGTGCCAGCAGCTTGAGTAGGGATACGCAGTATTTT,-,TRBJ2-3,-,TRBV5-4
CASSLRRDSNYGYTF,TGCGCCAGCAGCTTGCGGCGGGACAGCAACTATGGCTACACCTTC,-,TRBJ1-2,TRBD1,TRBV5-1
CASSRRQAGTGELFF,TGTGCCAGCAGCCGCAGGCAGGCGGGGACCGGGGAGCTGTTTTTT,-,TRBJ2-2,-,TRBV5-5